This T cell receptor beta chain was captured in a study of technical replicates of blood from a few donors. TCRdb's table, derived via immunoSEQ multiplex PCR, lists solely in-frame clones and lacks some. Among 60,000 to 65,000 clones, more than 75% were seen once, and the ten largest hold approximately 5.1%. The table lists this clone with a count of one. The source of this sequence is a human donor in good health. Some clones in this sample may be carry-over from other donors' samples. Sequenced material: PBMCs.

In nucleotides, the CDR3 is TGTGCCAGCAGCTTATTCGCGGGCCACGAGCAGTACTTC. The encoded protein is CASSLFAGHEQYF. This chain links TRBV11-2 with TRBJ2-7; TRBD2 might be the D (5 bases). Looked up from germline, CDR1 is SGHAT and CDR2 is FQNNGV. The CDR3 spans 13 residues. V was clipped by 2 bases and J by 5 bases, with 10 bases between them. Full variable domain (rest looked up from reference TRBV11-2 and TRBJ2-7): EAGVAQSPRYKIIEKRQSVAFWCNPISGHATLYWYQQILGQGPKLLIQFQNNGVVDDSQLPKDRFSAERLKGVDSTLKIQPAKLEDSAVYLCASSLFAGHEQYFGPGTRLTVT.